The source of this T cell receptor (beta chain) is a study of blood T cell repertoires in COVID-19 (dated by TCRdb to the early 2020s). Looking at the study overall: Collaborator samples came from the United States, Italy and Spain and covered acute and convalescent phases of COVID-19. The prospective study material was composed of cDNA or gDNA derived from T cells, B-cell-depleted T cells, or PBMCs. The dataset comprised deeply sampled blood TCRbeta repertoires from subjects exposed to, actively infected with, or recovered from COVID-19. The repertoires were released in a freely available public database meant as a resource for research on the immune response to SARS-CoV-2. Samples were obtained from the ongoing ImmuneRACE study (first 160 participants) and from 1,200 or so subjects provided by 6 global collaborators. Sample metadata almost always included a de-identified subject ID, COVID-19 status, age in years and sex. Where available, HLA class I and class II types were taken from metadata supplied by the sample provider and were not determined by assay-based typing. Paper-wide results and their limitations: Clinical and demographic metadata were provided uncurated, with the amount varying by source and participant.

Enrolling through a virtual design, the prospective study's participants ranged in age from roughly 18 to 89 years and lived across 20 to 30 United States geographic areas. In the prospective study, participants were assigned to cohorts based on the clinical history participants reported in a screening survey and a study questionnaire. Recovered participants in ImmuneRACE Cohort 3 were defined as having two consecutive negative NP/OP PCR tests, clearance from a healthcare professional, or resolution of symptoms. In the prospective study, mobile phlebotomists collected whole blood, serum and a nasopharyngeal or oropharyngeal swab from each participant. Over a roughly two-month period, participants in the prospective study had the option of providing additional blood draws and questionnaires. Prospective study blood samples were shipped either frozen or at room temperature before DNA extraction.

TCRbeta CDR3 regions were amplified from genomic DNA by means of the immunoSEQ Assay, a bias-controlled multiplex PCR. The paper's processing steps were these. Nucleated cell counts per sample were estimated from amplification of reference gene primers within the assay. To quantify the absolute abundance of each unique TCRbeta CDR3 rearrangement, sequence reads were collapsed and filtered. For each sample, productive Simpson clonality was calculated as the square root of Simpson's diversity index over productive rearrangements. TCRdb retrieved this table from immuneACCESS and kept in-frame rearrangements only. Not all clones are present; in checked studies, unresolved V genes account for under half, and no reason is known for the remainder. From that table come the V and J calls and clone size; the DNA was used to work out D and trimming. The sample includes about 390,000 clones, with just under 90% observed a single time. 10% of the sample lies in the top ten.

CDR3 length: 18 amino acids, cysteine to phenylalanine. This entry keeps only the CDR3 DNA: 54 bases, framed from base 1. V and J lose 0 bases and 1 base, and a span of 16 bases separates them. CDR1 LNHDA and CDR2 SQIVND are derived from the germline V gene (reference sequence). Concerning this clone: The clone's antigen remains unknown. There are no base qualities to consult, and no much larger clone falls within one base.

The chain is assembled from TRBV19 and TRBJ2-4; TRBD1 is a possible D gene, resting on 5 matching bases. This TCR was sampled from a woman aged 45 to 65 who had recovered from COVID-19. Sequencing was performed on PBMCs or T cells enriched from blood (not recorded which). The nucleotide sequence reads TGTGCCAGTAGTATAGATGGGAAGGCAGGGTGGGCCAAAAACATTCAGTACTTC. This codes for CASSIDGKAGWAKNIQYF.